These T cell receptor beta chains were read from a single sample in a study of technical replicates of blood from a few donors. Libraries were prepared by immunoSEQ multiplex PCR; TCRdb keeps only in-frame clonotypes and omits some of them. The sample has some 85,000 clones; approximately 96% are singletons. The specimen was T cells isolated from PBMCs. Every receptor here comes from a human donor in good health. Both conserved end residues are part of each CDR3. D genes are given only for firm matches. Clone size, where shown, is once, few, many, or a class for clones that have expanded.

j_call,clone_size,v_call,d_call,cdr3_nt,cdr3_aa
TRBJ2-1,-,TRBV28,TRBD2,TGTGCCAGCAGATACTTCCCCCTAGCGGGAGGCCCCAATGAGCAGTTCTTC,CASRYFPLAGGPNEQFF
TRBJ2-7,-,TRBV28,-,TGTGCCAGCAGTTTAGGGCAGAAATTTCTCTACGAGCAGTACTTC,CASSLGQKFLYEQYF
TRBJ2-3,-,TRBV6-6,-,TGTGCCAGCAGTTCACCTTCGGGACATGGCGGAGATACGCAGTATTTT,CASSSPSGHGGDTQYF
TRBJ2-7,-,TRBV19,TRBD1,TGTGCCACTCGTCTCCGGGACAGTTCCTACGAGCAGTACTTC,CATRLRDSSYEQYF
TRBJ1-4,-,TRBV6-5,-,TGTGCCAGCCGAACTGCAACTAATGAAAAACTGTTTTTT,CASRTATNEKLFF
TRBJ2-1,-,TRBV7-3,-,TGTGCCAGCAGTTCCCAGGGAGCGGGCCACAGGGAGCAGTTCTTC,CASSSQGAGHREQFF
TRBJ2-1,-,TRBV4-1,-,TGCGCCAGCAGGGGGAGCGACGGAAGAGGGTCCTACAATGAGCAGTTCTTC,CASRGSDGRGSYNEQFF
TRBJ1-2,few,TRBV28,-,TGTGCCAGCAGTTTAGTGACAGACAGCTATGGCTACACCTTC,CASSLVTDSYGYTF
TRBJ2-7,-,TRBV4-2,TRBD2,TGTGCCAGCAGCCAAGGTCCTAGCGGGAACTACGAGCAGTACTTC,CASSQGPSGNYEQYF
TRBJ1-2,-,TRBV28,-,TGTGCCAGCAGCCTTAGAACCTTCTATGGCTACACCTTC,CASSLRTFYGYTF
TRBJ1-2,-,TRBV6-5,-,TGTGCCAGCACCCCGGGGGGGGTGCCCTACACCTTC,CASTPGGVPYTF
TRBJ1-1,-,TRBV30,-,TGTGCCTGGAGCCCCAAGGCCGGGAGAAACACTGAAGCTTTCTTT,CAWSPKAGRNTEAFF
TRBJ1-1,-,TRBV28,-,TGTGCCAGCAGTTTGTACAGTGAAGCTTTCTTT,CASSLYSEAFF
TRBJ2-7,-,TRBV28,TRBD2,TGTGCCAGCAGTACAAGCGGGGGGCTTCGGGAGCAGTACTTC,CASSTSGGLREQYF
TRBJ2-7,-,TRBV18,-,TGTGCCAGCTCATCCGGACAGCCCTACGAGCAGTACTTC,CASSSGQPYEQYF